The 21 T cell receptor beta chains presented below share a single source sample, sequenced in a study of blood T cell repertoires in COVID-19. TCRdb keeps only in-frame clones here, not all; method: immunoSEQ multiplex PCR. In the table there are about 130,000 clones, about 88% of which are singletons. The sequencing input was PBMCs or T cells enriched from blood (not recorded which). These receptors were obtained from a woman aged 45 to 65 who had recovered from COVID-19.

V usage is TRBV7-8 and J usage is TRBJ2-7; 9 bases line up with TRBD1. The length of the CDR3 is 13 residues. Germline V CDR1 and CDR2: SGHVS, FQNEAQ. V shed 5 bases and J 8 bases; nucleotides not matched to a gene: 7. As DNA, the CDR3 is TGTGCCAGCAGCACCGGGACAGGGTCCAAGCAGTACTTC. This gives the protein CASSTGTGSKQYF.

The J gene is TRBJ2-7, the V gene TRBV27, with 10 bases fitting TRBD1. The CDR3 covers 15 residues. Germline assignment: CDR1 MNHEY and CDR2 SMNVEV (reference sequence). The junction had 5 bases not matched to a gene; V was cut back by 3 bases and J by 3 bases. The CDR3 loop reads CASSLGQGSIYEQYF. The CDR3 DNA is TGTGCCAGCAGTTTGGGACAGGGGAGTATCTACGAGCAGTACTTC.

The rearrangement joins TRBV6-5 to TRBJ2-7; 10 nucleotides line up with TRBD2. This CDR3 is built from 16 residues. The germline V gene encodes CDR1 MNHEY and CDR2 SVGAGI. Unmatched junction bases numbered 11, after V lost 2 bases and J lost 7 bases. In nucleotides, the CDR3 is TGTGCCAGCAGTTACCAACCCAGCGGGGGGGCAGGGGAGCAGTACTTC. It yields the protein CASSYQPSGGAGEQYF.

DNA of the CDR3: TGCGCCAGCAGCCAAGAGATGGTAGGGGGCATTTCCTACGAGCAGTACTTC. Translation: CASSQEMVGGISYEQYF. The V call is TRBV4-1, the J call TRBJ2-7; TRBD1 matches at 7 bases. This CDR3 spans 17 amino acids. The germline V gene has CDR1 MGHRA and CDR2 YSYEKL. With 0 bases clipped from V and 1 base from J, the junction kept 9 bases outside the gene matches.

CDR3 region: CASSLSQRGGLKTQYF. The DNA for the CDR3 is TGTGCCAGCAGTTTATCACAGCGGGGGGGCCTGAAGACCCAGTACTTC. The V gene is TRBV27, the J gene TRBJ2-5; 10 nucleotides match TRBD2. CDR1 and CDR2 (germline): MNHEY, SMNVEV (reference sequence). V lost 0 bases, J lost 6 bases, and 7 bases stayed unmatched. The CDR3 length is 16 residues.

This chain connects TRBV5-4 to TRBJ2-5; tentatively, D is TRBD2 (6 bases). CDR1 SGHNT and CDR2 YYREEE come from the germline V gene (reference sequence). V was pared by 1 base and J by 5 bases, with 12 bases between. This CDR3 region has 14 residues. The CDR3 reads CASSLPSEGETQYF. As DNA, the CDR3 is TGTGCCAGCAGCTTGCCTAGCGAGGGGGAGACCCAGTACTTC.

V and J are TRBV7-2 and TRBJ2-1; 12 positions agree with TRBD2. This CDR3 is 18 amino acids long. The V gene end was trimmed by 4 bases and the J gene end by 4 bases; junction bases not matched to a gene: 11. Per germline, CDR1 SGHTA and CDR2 FQGNSA. CDR3 DNA sequence: TGTGCCAGCAGCTCGAAAACGCTAGCGGGGGGGCCGTACAATGAGCAGTTCTTC. Translation gives CASSSKTLAGGPYNEQFF.

The rearrangement links TRBV18 to TRBJ1-1, with D tentatively TRBD1 (5 bases). Trimming took off 2 bases at V and 2 bases at J, with 6 bases between the two ends. The CDR3 has 13 residues. Germline CDR1 and CDR2: KGHSH and LQKENI. The CDR3 sequence: CASSPGTNTEAFF. The CDR3 region has the DNA TGTGCCAGCTCACCAGGGACTAACACTGAAGCTTTCTTT.

The chain employs TRBV4-2 and TRBJ1-2; 9 bases align to TRBD1. Per germline, CDR1 LGHNA and CDR2 YNFKEQ. Losses at the gene ends were 0 bases for V and 4 bases for J; bases not matched to a gene: 3. CDR3 length: 15 amino acids. CDR3 protein: CASSQDSTGGYGYTF. The CDR3 DNA sequence: TGTGCCAGCAGCCAAGATTCGACAGGGGGCTATGGCTACACCTTC.

This chain links TRBV10-2 with TRBJ1-5; TRBD1 aligns across 7 bases. The junction had 4 bases not matched to a gene; V was cut back by 5 bases and J by 6 bases. Germline V gives CDR1 WSHSY, CDR2 SAAADI. This CDR3 comprises 13 residues. The CDR3 DNA reads TGCGCCAGCAGTCAGGACAGGAGTCAGCCCCAGCATTTT. Translated, it gives CASSQDRSQPQHF.

This clone showed up just once. Here the CDR3 reads CASSLLENGPFGSQHF. As DNA, the CDR3 is TGTGCCAGCAGTTTATTGGAGAACGGCCCCTTCGGGTCCCAGCATTTT. The V and J genes are TRBV27 and TRBJ1-5; D uncertain. The V end was cut by 1 base, the J end by 11 bases, with 21 bases between. CDR1 is MNHEY and CDR2 is SMNVEV in the germline V gene (reference sequence). This CDR3 is built from 16 residues.

The chain links TRBV19 to TRBJ2-5; tentatively, D is TRBD1 (5 bases). The V gene lost 2 bases and the J gene lost 7 bases, with 5 bases spanning the gap. Germline V gene data show CDR1 as LNHDA and CDR2 as SQIVND (reference sequence). This CDR3 spans 11 amino acids. The CDR3 is CASSIRGTQYF. The CDR3, as DNA: TGTGCCAGTAGTATAAGGGGGACCCAGTACTTC.

The chain combines TRBV5-8 with TRBJ2-7; TRBD1 matches 7 bases. The CDR3 sequence is 15 residues long. Per the germline V gene, CDR1 is SGHTS and CDR2 is YDEGEE. J lost 2 bases, V lost 4 bases, and 9 bases had no gene match. The CDR3 coding sequence is TGTGCCAGCAGCCGCCACAGGGGCGACCCCTACGAGCAGTACTTC. Protein product: CASSRHRGDPYEQYF.

This chain connects TRBV5-4 to TRBJ2-3; no firm D call. Trimming removed 0 bases from V and 4 bases from J, with 9 bases in between. CDR1 and CDR2 (germline): SGHNT, YYREEE (reference sequence). This CDR3 is built from 14 residues. CDR3 in amino acids: CASSLASTADTQYF. The CDR3 DNA reads TGTGCCAGCAGCTTGGCCAGTACCGCAGATACGCAGTATTTT. The full variable domain, in which reference TRBV5-4 and TRBJ2-3 provide the parts outside the CDR3, is ETGVTQSPTHLIKTRGQQVTLRCSSQSGHNTVSWYQQALGQGPQFIFQYYREEENGRGNFPPRFSGLQFPNYSSELNVNALELDDSALYLCASSLASTADTQYFGPGTRLTVL.

This chain uses TRBV4-3 with TRBJ1-2, with 9 bases aligning to TRBD1. The CDR3 runs 16 residues. CDR1 LGHNA and CDR2 YSLEER come from the germline V gene. V lost 0 bases, J lost 7 bases, and 9 bases stayed unmatched. The DNA of the CDR3 is TGCGCCAGCAGCCAAGAAGACTCCGGGACAGGGCTTGGCTACACCTTC. Amino acid sequence: CASSQEDSGTGLGYTF.

The rearrangement uses TRBV4-3 and TRBJ1-3, with D maybe TRBD1 (5 bases). Germline lookup yields CDR1 LGHNA and CDR2 YSLEER. V lost 0 bases to trimming and J lost 3 bases, with 15 bases between them. The CDR3 totals 17 residues. DNA of the CDR3: TGCGCCAGCAGCCAAGATCGGGTCAGGGATGGTGGAAACACCATATATTTT. Translated, it gives CASSQDRVRDGGNTIYF.

The chain combines TRBV9 with TRBJ2-2; D gene unclear. V gave up 4 bases and J gave up 2 bases, with 12 bases separating them. Germline values: CDR1 SGDLS, CDR2 YYNGEE. This CDR3 spans 15 amino acids. For the CDR3, the DNA is TGTGCCAGCAGCCTCCAACCGGTTAACACCGGGGAGCTGTTTTTT. It yields the protein CASSLQPVNTGELFF. The whole variable domain, filled in from reference TRBV9 and TRBJ2-2, reads DSGVTQTPKHLITATGQRVTLRCSPRSGDLSVYWYQQSLDQGLQFLIQYYNGEERAKGNILERFSAQQFPDLHSELNLSSLELGDSALYFCASSLQPVNTGELFFGEGSRLTVL.

The chain carries TRBV25-1 and TRBJ2-2; 9 nucleotides align to TRBD1. The CDR3 loop spans 14 amino acids. V lost 4 bases, J lost 7 bases, and 4 bases stayed unmatched. Germline V gene sequence: CDR1 MGHDK, CDR2 SYGVNS. CDR3: CASSAQGAIGELFF. The DNA of the CDR3 is TGTGCCAGCAGTGCACAGGGGGCGATCGGGGAGCTGTTTTTT.

This rearrangement joins TRBV7-6 to TRBJ1-2, with 12 bases lining up with TRBD1. The CDR3 length is 12 residues. CDR1 SGHVS and CDR2 FNYEAQ come from the germline V gene. Trimming removed 5 bases from V and 8 bases from J; junction bases left unmatched: 0. DNA for the CDR3: TGTGCCAGCAGCGGGACAGGGGGCGGCTACACCTTC. It specifies CASSGTGGGYTF.

The V and J genes are TRBV4-3 and TRBJ2-1, with D possibly matching TRBD1 (7 bases). This CDR3 has 17 amino acids. Germline assignment: CDR1 LGHNA and CDR2 YSLEER. V was shortened by 0 bases and J by 5 bases, with 17 bases between the two germline ends. The CDR3 nucleotides read TGCGCCAGCAGCCAAGATCGTGCGGGACAGAGGAACAATGAGCAGTTCTTC. Its protein product is CASSQDRAGQRNNEQFF.

The rearrangement links TRBV10-3 to TRBJ2-7, with TRBD2 identical over 9 bases. The V gene's germline CDR1 is ENHRY and CDR2 SYGVKD. This CDR3 spans 15 amino acids. With 11 bases clipped from V and 0 bases from J, the junction kept 11 bases outside the gene matches. The CDR3: CASRSGGKSSYEQYF. Written as DNA, the CDR3 is TGTGCCTCGAGGAGCGGGGGGAAGAGCTCCTACGAGCAGTACTTC.